These T cell receptor beta chains were read from a single sample in a study of blood T cell repertoires in COVID-19. Sequencing was performed with immunoSEQ multiplex PCR; in TCRdb, only in-frame clones are kept and a portion is missing. The profile shows about 140,000 clones, around 86% of them singletons. Sequenced input: peripheral blood. These receptors were collected from a human donor in a cohort sampled during active COVID-19. The CDR3 runs from the conserved cysteine through the conserved F or W.

v_gene,j_gene,len,CDR3aa
TRBV28,TRBJ2-3,16,CASTRFGTASTDTQYF
TRBV6-5,TRBJ2-1,13,CASSPLGGDEQFF
TRBV7-9,TRBJ2-7,15,CASSFGGVFSYEQYF
TRBV3-1/TRBV3-2,TRBJ2-5,16,CASSRLVGGTQETQYF
TRBV6-1,TRBJ1-4,15,CASSEGGTGGVELFF
TRBV5-4,TRBJ1-2,12,CASSLEHAYFTF
TRBV5-1,TRBJ2-1,16,CASSLDLAGGLNEQFF
TRBV6-4,TRBJ2-1,16,CASSDSEAGGKDEQFF
TRBV3-1/TRBV3-2,TRBJ2-2,15,CASSRRGLNTGELFF
TRBV19,TRBJ1-5,16,CASSITTGFQGQPQHF
TRBV4-1,TRBJ2-5,20,CASSQDEGLAGQRYQETQYF
TRBV10-3,TRBJ2-3,14,CAISQAEGPDTQYF
TRBV5-5,TRBJ1-2,13,CASSLQGAGGYTF
TRBV7-2,TRBJ1-4,15,CASSLRAGANEKLFF
TRBV6-5,TRBJ2-7,14,CASSYFSDSYEQYF
TRBV2,TRBJ1-4,14,CASRSHLRGEKLFF
TRBV4-2,TRBJ2-3,16,CASSQVLAGGPDTQYF
TRBV28,TRBJ2-6,17,CASSFGDRITGANVLTF
TRBV28,TRBJ1-1,15,CASSPTTAHLLEAFF
TRBV18,TRBJ2-1,18,CASSPYATSGSSYNEQFF
TRBV24-1,TRBJ1-2,19,CATSDSRTLFTRGSGGYTF
TRBV6-2/TRBV6-3,TRBJ2-7,11,CASSPLYEQYF
TRBV19,TRBJ2-3,13,CASSRQGTDTQYF
TRBV5-1,TRBJ2-3,17,CASSLGLAGGRTDTQYF
TRBV18,TRBJ1-1,14,CASSPPGGNTEAFF
TRBV7-3,TRBJ2-2,18,CASSLNAPSGANTGELFF
TRBV11-3,TRBJ2-1,14,CASSRGGGSDEQFF
TRBV5-1,TRBJ2-2,15,CASSSGTTDTGELFF
TRBV6-6,TRBJ2-5,13,CASSSVNQETQYF
TRBV11-2,TRBJ2-7,15,CASSSLRGPSYEQYF
TRBV3-1/TRBV3-2,TRBJ2-1,15,CASSWERGGYNEQFF
TRBV28,TRBJ2-7,14,CASSLSQGAYEQYF
TRBV27,TRBJ1-5,19,CASSLGGSGAGDSNQPQHF